This T cell receptor beta chain is drawn from a study of T cells after yellow fever vaccination. Background on the study: Preparation used SMART-Seq v4 Ultra Low Input for the low-cell-number fractions.

This CDR3 spans 14 amino acids. Trimming left V 0 bases short and J 2 bases short, with 8 bases between. The germline V gene encodes CDR1 SGHRS and CDR2 YFSETQ. Each CDR3 protein is one row after TCRdb ran MiXCR on the 5' RACE reads. The sample consists of roughly 94,000 distinct CDR3 sequences, roughly 10% of them appearing once. This clonotype was found a few times. General study points: Reappearance after the booster was seen for most primary-vaccination clones, at 95% to 96% CD4 and 85% to 90% CD8.

The material sequenced was CD8+ T cells not binding an NS4B(214-222) dextramer, sorted from PBMCs, taken less than 16 days after the first yellow fever vaccination. The TCR sequence derives from a man between 18 and 35 years old who received the YFV17D yellow fever vaccine. The chain uses TRBV5-1 and TRBJ2-5; no clear D. This chain's CDR3 is CASSLAYSQETQYF. The CDR3 nucleotides are TGCGCCAGCAGCTTGGCCTACAGTCAAGAGACCCAGTACTTC. Variable domain in full (rest from reference TRBV5-1 and TRBJ2-5): KAGVTQTPRYLIKTRGQQVTLSCSPISGHRSVSWYQQTPGQGLQFLFEYFSETQRNKGNFPGRFSGRQFSNSRSEMNVSTLELGDSALYLCASSLAYSQETQYFGPGTRLLVL.